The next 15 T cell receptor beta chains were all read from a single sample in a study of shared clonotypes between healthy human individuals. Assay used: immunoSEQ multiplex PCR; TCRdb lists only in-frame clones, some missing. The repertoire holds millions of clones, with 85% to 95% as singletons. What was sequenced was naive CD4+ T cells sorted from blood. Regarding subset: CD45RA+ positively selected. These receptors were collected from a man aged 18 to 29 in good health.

In DNA form, the CDR3 reads TGTGCCATCAGGGGGCGGGTAGGAACTGAAGCTTTCTTT. Protein product: CAIRGRVGTEAFF. The chain couples TRBV28 to TRBJ1-1; 8 bases line up with TRBD1. The germline V gene has CDR1 MDHEN and CDR2 SYDVKM. CDR3 length: 13 amino acids. The V segment lost 10 bases and the J segment 5 bases; nucleotides outside the gene matches: 9.

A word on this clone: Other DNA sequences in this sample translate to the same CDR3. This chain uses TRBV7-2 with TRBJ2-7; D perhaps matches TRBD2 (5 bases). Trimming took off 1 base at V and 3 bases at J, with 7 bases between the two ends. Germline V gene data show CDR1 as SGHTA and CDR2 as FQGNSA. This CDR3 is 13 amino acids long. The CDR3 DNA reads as TGTGCCAGCAGCTTAGAGCGGAACTACGAGCAGTACTTC. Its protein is CASSLERNYEQYF. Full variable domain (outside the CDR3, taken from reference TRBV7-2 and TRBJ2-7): GAGVSQSPSNKVTEKGKDVELRCDPISGHTALYWYRQSLGQGLEFLIYFQGNSAPDKSGLPSDRFSAERTGGSVSTLTIQRTQQEDSAVYLCASSLERNYEQYFGPGTRLTVT.

As DNA, the CDR3 is TGTGCCTGGAGTTTGGTGGGGATAGCTGAAGCTTTCTTT. This sequence encodes CAWSLVGIAEAFF. V and J are TRBV30 and TRBJ1-1; D unclear. The CDR3 sequence is 13 residues long. The germline CDR1 and CDR2 sequences are GTSNPN and SVGIG (reference sequence). The germline V and J ends were trimmed by 2 bases and 6 bases, with 13 bases remaining between them.

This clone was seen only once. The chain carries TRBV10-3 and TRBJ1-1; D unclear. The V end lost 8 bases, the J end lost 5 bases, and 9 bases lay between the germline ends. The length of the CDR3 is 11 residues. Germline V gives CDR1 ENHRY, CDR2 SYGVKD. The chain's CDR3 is CAIVVGTEAFF. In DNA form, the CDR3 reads TGTGCCATCGTCGTGGGGACTGAAGCTTTCTTT.

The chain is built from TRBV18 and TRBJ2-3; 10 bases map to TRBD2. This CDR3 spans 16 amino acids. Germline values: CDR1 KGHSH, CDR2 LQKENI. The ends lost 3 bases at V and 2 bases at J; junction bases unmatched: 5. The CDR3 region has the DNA TGTGCCAGCTCACCGCTAGCGGGAGCGATCACAGATACGCAGTATTTT. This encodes CASSPLAGAITDTQYF.

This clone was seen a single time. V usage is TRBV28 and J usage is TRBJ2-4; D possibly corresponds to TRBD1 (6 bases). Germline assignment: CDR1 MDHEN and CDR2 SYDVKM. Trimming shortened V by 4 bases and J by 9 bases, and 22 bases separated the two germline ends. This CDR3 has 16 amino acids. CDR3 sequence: CASSSPGVQHWGIQYF. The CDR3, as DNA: TGTGCCAGCAGTTCCCCAGGGGTTCAGCATTGGGGCATTCAGTACTTC.

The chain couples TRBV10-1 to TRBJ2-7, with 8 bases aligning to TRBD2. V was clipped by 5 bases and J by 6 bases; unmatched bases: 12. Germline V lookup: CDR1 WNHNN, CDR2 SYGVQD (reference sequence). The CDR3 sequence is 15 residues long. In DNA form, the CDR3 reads TGCGCCAGCAGTCCCTCGGGAGGGGGGGAAACCGAGCAGTACTTC. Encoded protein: CASSPSGGGETEQYF.

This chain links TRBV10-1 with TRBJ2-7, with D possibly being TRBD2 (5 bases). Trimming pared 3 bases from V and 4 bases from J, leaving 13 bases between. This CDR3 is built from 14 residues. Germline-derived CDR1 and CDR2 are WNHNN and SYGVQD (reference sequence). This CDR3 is CASSDWGEPYEQYF. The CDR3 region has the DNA TGCGCCAGCAGTGATTGGGGAGAGCCTTACGAGCAGTACTTC.

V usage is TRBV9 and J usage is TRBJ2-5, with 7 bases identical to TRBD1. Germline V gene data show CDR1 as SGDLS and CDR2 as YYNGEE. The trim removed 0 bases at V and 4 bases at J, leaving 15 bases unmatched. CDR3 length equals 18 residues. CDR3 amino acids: CASSVAFQGDPQGETQYF. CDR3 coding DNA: TGTGCCAGCAGCGTAGCTTTCCAGGGGGACCCCCAGGGAGAGACCCAGTACTTC.

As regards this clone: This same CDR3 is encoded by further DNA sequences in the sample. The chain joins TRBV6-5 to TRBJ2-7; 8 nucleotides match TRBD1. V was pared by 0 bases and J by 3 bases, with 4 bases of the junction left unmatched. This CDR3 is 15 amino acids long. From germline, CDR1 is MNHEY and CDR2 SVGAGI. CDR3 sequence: CASSYSRTGYYEQYF. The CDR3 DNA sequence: TGTGCCAGCAGTTACTCCCGGACAGGGTACTACGAGCAGTACTTC.

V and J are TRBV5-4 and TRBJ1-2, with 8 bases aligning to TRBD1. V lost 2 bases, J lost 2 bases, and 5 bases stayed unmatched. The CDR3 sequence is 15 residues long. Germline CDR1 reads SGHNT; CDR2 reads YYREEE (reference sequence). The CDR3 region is CASSLDRQGNYGYTF. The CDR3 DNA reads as TGTGCCAGCAGCTTAGATCGACAGGGGAACTATGGCTACACCTTC.

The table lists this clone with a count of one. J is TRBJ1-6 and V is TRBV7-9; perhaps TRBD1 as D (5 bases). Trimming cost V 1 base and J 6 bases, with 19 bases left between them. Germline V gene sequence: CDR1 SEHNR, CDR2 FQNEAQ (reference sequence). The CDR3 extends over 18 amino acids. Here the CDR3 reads CASSLVLSGAPGNSPLHF. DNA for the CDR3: TGTGCCAGCAGCTTAGTGCTCTCCGGGGCCCCGGGTAATTCACCCCTCCACTTT.

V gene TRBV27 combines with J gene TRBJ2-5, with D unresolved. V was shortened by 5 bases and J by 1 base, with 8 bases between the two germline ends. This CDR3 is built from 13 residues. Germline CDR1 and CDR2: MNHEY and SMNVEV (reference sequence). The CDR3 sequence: CASSPQLQETQYF. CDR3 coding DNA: TGTGCCAGCAGTCCACAGCTCCAAGAGACCCAGTACTTC.

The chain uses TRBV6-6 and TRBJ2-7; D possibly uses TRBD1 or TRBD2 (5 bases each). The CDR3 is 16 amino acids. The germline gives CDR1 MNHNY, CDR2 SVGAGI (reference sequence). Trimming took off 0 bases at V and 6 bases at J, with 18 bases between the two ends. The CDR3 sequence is CASSYSGPTSLTEQYF. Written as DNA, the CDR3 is TGTGCCAGCAGTTACTCGGGACCCACTTCCCTAACCGAGCAGTACTTC.

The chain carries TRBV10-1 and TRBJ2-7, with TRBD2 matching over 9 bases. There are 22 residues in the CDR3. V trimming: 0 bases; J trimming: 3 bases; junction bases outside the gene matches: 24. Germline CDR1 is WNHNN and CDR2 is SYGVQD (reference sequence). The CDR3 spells CASSESSITPRSGRGRDYEQYF. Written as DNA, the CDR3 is TGCGCCAGCAGTGAGTCAAGCATTACACCGCGTAGCGGGAGAGGGAGGGACTACGAGCAGTACTTC.